A single T cell receptor (beta chain) is shown here with its context. With 2 bases removed from V and 3 bases from J, the gap between germline ends came to 13 bases. The CDR3 sequence is 15 residues long. Germline values: CDR1 SNHLY, CDR2 FYNNEI. Unique molecular identifiers were incorporated into the prepared TCRbeta library. MiXCR, run by TCRdb on the PCR reads, gives a single entry per CDR3 protein. The table shows more than 90,000 distinct CDR3 sequences, with 8% to 9% occurring only once. This sample was included in a study of T-cell reconstitution after alpha-beta-depleted transplantation in children.

The receptor comes from a human donor who donated a stem cell graft to a child with congenital amegakaryocytic thrombocytopenia. This specimen was PBMCs from the stem cell graft donor, taken from the stem cell graft. The rearrangement links TRBV2 to TRBJ1-1; D unresolved. CDR3 loop: CASSEYVGGDTEAFF. The CDR3, as DNA: TGTGCCAGCAGTGAATACGTGGGCGGGGACACTGAAGCTTTCTTT.